This T cell receptor beta chain was retrieved from a study of OX40 agonist ivuxolimab in advanced cancers. At the level of the study: Those treated in dose escalation had hepatocellular carcinoma, melanoma, renal cell cancer or head and neck cancer.

This CDR3 contains 15 residues. Trimming cost V 1 base and J 1 base; bases outside gene matches: 0. CDR1 and CDR2 from the germline V gene are SGHDT and YYEEEE. Generated by immunoSEQ multiplex PCR, the TCRdb table keeps only in-frame clones and is missing some. The table has around 68,000 clones, around 87% seen once. This receptor was identified in an adult with an advanced solid tumor such as melanoma, head and neck, liver or kidney cancer. The sequences come from CD4+ or CD8+ T cells sorted from blood, collected in a trial of the OX40 agonist ivuxolimab. This chain uses TRBV5-6 with TRBJ2-1, with 9 bases fitting TRBD2. The CDR3 region has the DNA TGTGCCAGCAGCTTGACTAGCGGGTCCTACAATGAGCAGTTCTTC. The encoded protein is CASSLTSGSYNEQFF.